These 20 T cell receptor beta chains originate from one sample sequenced in a study of blood T cell repertoires in COVID-19. Method: immunoSEQ multiplex PCR; TCRdb's copy keeps in-frame clones and lacks some. The sample includes 200,000 to 250,000 clones, about 90% of them seen just once. The sequencing input was PBMCs or T cells enriched from blood (not recorded which). The receptors were gathered from a man aged 25 to 45 who had recovered from COVID-19.

V usage is TRBV5-1 and J usage is TRBJ2-1, with D perhaps matching TRBD1 (5 bases). The CDR3 runs to 15 residues. Trimming stripped 0 bases from V and 4 bases from J, with 11 bases between. Germline assignment: CDR1 SGHRS and CDR2 YFSETQ. The CDR3 sequence: CASSLAQGSYNEQFF. The CDR3 DNA reads as TGCGCCAGCAGCTTGGCTCAGGGCTCGTACAATGAGCAGTTCTTC.

The chain carries TRBV20-1 and TRBJ1-2; no definite D call. CDR3 length: 9 amino acids. The germline CDR1 and CDR2 sequences are DFQATT and SNEGSKA (reference sequence). The CDR3 is CSWGGLRTF. The CDR3 DNA sequence: TGCAGCTGGGGAGGGTTACGGACCTTC.

The chain recombines TRBV7-2 with TRBJ2-5; D perhaps matches TRBD2 (6 bases). The length of the CDR3 is 14 residues. The ends were cut back, 4 bases at V and 2 bases at J, with 11 bases in the middle. Germline V gives CDR1 SGHTA, CDR2 FQGNSA. This CDR3 is CASSSRDLQETQYF. The CDR3 DNA reads TGTGCCAGCAGCTCCCGGGACTTACAAGAGACCCAGTACTTC.

This chain links TRBV2 with TRBJ1-5; possible D gene TRBD1, 5 bases. With 7 bases removed from V and 3 bases from J, the gap between germline ends came to 10 bases. The CDR3 sequence is 13 residues long. The germline gives CDR1 SNHLY, CDR2 FYNNEI. CDR3 in DNA: TGTGCCAGCAAGGGGACTATCAATCAGCCCCAGCATTTT. It translates to CASKGTINQPQHF.

The gene calls are TRBV7-6 and TRBJ2-3, with no clear D. This CDR3 comprises 14 residues. Germline lookup yields CDR1 SGHVS and CDR2 FNYEAQ. V was shortened by 2 bases and J by 2 bases, with 8 bases between the two germline ends. The CDR3 DNA reads as TGTGCCAGCAGCTTATCGGTGTTCACAGATACGCAGTATTTT. This gives the protein CASSLSVFTDTQYF. The full variable domain, completed using reference TRBV7-6 and TRBJ2-3, is GAGVSQSPRYKVTKRGQDVALRCDPISGHVSLYWYRQALGQGPEFLTYFNYEAQQDKSGLPNDRFSAERPEGSISTLTIQRTEQRDSAMYRCASSLSVFTDTQYFGPGTRLTVL.

J is TRBJ1-4 and V is TRBV4-1, with D perhaps matching TRBD1 (5 bases). Germline lookup yields CDR1 MGHRA and CDR2 YSYEKL. The CDR3 is 17 residues long. Trimming removed 1 base at V and 6 bases at J, with 18 bases between. The CDR3 reads CASSQVGRGPRHEKLFF. The CDR3 DNA reads TGCGCCAGCAGCCAAGTTGGGCGGGGACCTCGGCATGAAAAACTGTTTTTT.

The chain uses TRBV19 and TRBJ1-1; 7 bases line up with TRBD1. Germline V lookup: CDR1 LNHDA, CDR2 SQIVND (reference sequence). V gave up 7 bases and J gave up 3 bases; unmatched junction bases: 8. The CDR3 has 14 residues. The CDR3 reads CASTPTGKDTEAFF. The CDR3 DNA reads as TGTGCCAGTACCCCGACAGGGAAGGACACTGAAGCTTTCTTT. The variable domain in full, completed from reference TRBV19 and TRBJ1-1, reads DGGITQSPKYLFRKEGQNVTLSCEQNLNHDAMYWYRQDPGQGLRLIYYSQIVNDFQKGDIAEGYSVSREKKESFPLTVTSAQKNPTAFYLCASTPTGKDTEAFFGQGTRLTVV.

The gene calls are TRBV3-1 (or the pseudogene TRBV3-2) and TRBJ2-7; 11 bases are a match to TRBD2. Germline CDR1 LGHDT, CDR2 YNNKEL (reference sequence). The length of the CDR3 is 15 residues. V dropped 4 bases and J dropped 3; count of bases not matched to a gene: 5. CDR3 sequence: CASSLGLAAIYEQYF. The CDR3 DNA reads TGTGCCAGCAGCCTGGGACTAGCGGCAATCTACGAGCAGTACTTC.

This clone was seen once. The CDR3: CASSQETGTGTNYGYTF. The CDR3 DNA sequence: TGCGCCAGCAGCCAAGAGACAGGGACTGGGACTAACTATGGCTACACCTTC. This chain connects TRBV4-3 to TRBJ1-2, with 7 bases lining up with TRBD1. The CDR3 loop spans 17 amino acids. The V segment lost 0 bases and the J segment 0 bases; nucleotides outside the gene matches: 7. Germline assignment: CDR1 LGHNA and CDR2 YSLEER.

The rearrangement uses TRBV4-1 and TRBJ2-1; D is unresolved. From germline, CDR1 is MGHRA and CDR2 YSYEKL. The CDR3 contains 17 residues. V shed 4 bases and J shed 0 bases, with 16 bases lying between them. The DNA of the CDR3 is TGCGCCAGCAGCCTTAATTTCACCACCAGCTCCTACAATGAGCAGTTCTTC. Translating it yields CASSLNFTTSSYNEQFF.

V gene TRBV19 combines with J gene TRBJ2-2; D is unclear. Trimming stripped 7 bases from V and 7 bases from J, with 7 bases between. The CDR3 sequence is 11 residues long. Germline values: CDR1 LNHDA, CDR2 SQIVND (reference sequence). In DNA form, the CDR3 reads TGTGCCAGTAAAGAGAGCGGGGAGCTGTTTTTT. Its protein product is CASKESGELFF.

The chain links TRBV7-2 to TRBJ1-2, with D unclear. In germline, CDR1 is SGHTA, CDR2 FQGNSA. The germline V and J ends were trimmed by 2 bases and 7 bases, with 11 bases remaining between them. This CDR3 contains 13 residues. CDR3 loop: CASSLNQISGYTF. The CDR3, as DNA: TGTGCCAGCAGCTTAAATCAGATCAGTGGCTACACCTTC.

The V call is TRBV5-4, the J call TRBJ2-7; 8 bases agree with TRBD2. CDR3 length: 15 residues. Germline CDR1 is SGHNT and CDR2 is YYREEE (reference sequence). The V segment lost 1 base and the J segment 1 base; nucleotides outside the gene matches: 4. CDR3 region: CASSLQRGPSYEQYF. Written as DNA, the CDR3 is TGTGCCAGCAGCTTGCAGCGGGGGCCTTCCTACGAGCAGTACTTC.

The CDR3 spells CATSVYSHTGELFF. CDR3 sequence (DNA): TGTGCCACCTCCGTCTATTCTCACACCGGGGAGCTGTTTTTT. The rearrangement joins TRBV5-6 to TRBJ2-2; D gene unclear. CDR3 length: 14 amino acids. Per the germline V gene, CDR1 is SGHDT and CDR2 is YYEEEE. Between the trimmed V and J ends, which lost 9 bases and 3 bases, there was a span of 15 bases.

The chain is built from TRBV28 and TRBJ2-7; 8 bases agree with TRBD2. The CDR3 extends over 15 amino acids. Germline V lookup: CDR1 MDHEN, CDR2 SYDVKM. Trimming cost V 5 bases and J 2 bases; bases outside gene matches: 8. CDR3 bases: TGTGCCAGCAGTGAATGGGGACTAGGGGCCTACGAGCAGTACTTC. Residues: CASSEWGLGAYEQYF.

This clone was detected only once. V and J are TRBV6-1 and TRBJ1-5; 7 bases are a match to TRBD1. The V segment lost 3 bases and the J segment 9 bases; nucleotides outside the gene matches: 5. The germline V gene encodes CDR1 MNHNS and CDR2 SASEGT. The CDR3 is 13 amino acids. CDR3 nucleotides: TGTGCCAGCAGTGAGACAGGGACCCGGCCCCAGCATTTT. Translation gives CASSETGTRPQHF.

This chain connects TRBV12-3 or TRBV12-4 to TRBJ2-2, with D unclear. V was trimmed by 7 bases and J by 4 bases, leaving 10 bases between them. This CDR3 contains 13 residues. CDR3 nucleotide sequence: TGTGCCAGCACCCTAGTTAGCACCGGGGAGCTGTTTTTT. Translated, it gives CASTLVSTGELFF.

V usage is TRBV19 and J usage is TRBJ1-5; D is perhaps TRBD1 (6 bases). Germline assignment: CDR1 LNHDA and CDR2 SQIVND (reference sequence). V lost 6 bases and J lost 4, with 22 bases in between. The CDR3 runs to 17 residues. The CDR3 DNA is TGTGCCAGTAGCGCACACCCGGGGCAGGGGCCTAATCAGCCCCAGCATTTT. This translates into CASSAHPGQGPNQPQHF.

The chain carries TRBV19 and TRBJ1-5; D unclear. This CDR3 spans 14 amino acids. Trimming pared 2 bases from V and 4 bases from J, leaving 9 bases between. Germline CDR1 LNHDA, CDR2 SQIVND (reference sequence). CDR3 amino acids: CASSITGVNQPQHF. The CDR3 coding sequence is TGTGCCAGTAGTATAACGGGAGTTAATCAGCCCCAGCATTTT.

The rearrangement uses TRBV20-1 and TRBJ2-7; D ambiguous. The CDR3 length is 11 residues. Per the germline V gene, CDR1 is DFQATT and CDR2 is SNEGSKA (reference sequence). Trimming shortened V by 6 bases and J by 4 bases, and 10 bases separated the two germline ends. The CDR3 here is CSAPGRYEQYF. In DNA form, the CDR3 reads TGCAGTGCCCCAGGTCGGTACGAGCAGTACTTC.